The 20 T cell receptor beta chains given below trace back to one sample, sequenced in a study of identical twins. TCRdb reanalysed the 5' RACE reads using MiXCR and keeps one entry per CDR3 protein. The table lists about 280,000 distinct CDR3 sequences, under 9% of them singletons. The sample was also linked to a second study, of yellow fever vaccine responses in identical twins.

Sequenced input: memory (CD45RO+) T cells sorted from blood. The source of these receptors is a young woman in good health.

The rearrangement uses TRBV11-2 and TRBJ2-3; D is ambiguous. V was pared by 4 bases and J by 5 bases, with 10 bases between. CDR3 length: 13 residues. Per the germline V gene, CDR1 is SGHAT and CDR2 is FQNNGV. This chain's CDR3 is CASSSPVVDTQYF. The CDR3 DNA reads as TGTGCCAGCAGCTCCCCCGTTGTAGATACGCAGTATTTT.

This clonotype is medium-sized (0.01 to 0.1%) within its sample. The chain couples TRBV28 to TRBJ2-1; the D is unclear. This CDR3 is built from 12 residues. Germline assignment: CDR1 MDHEN and CDR2 SYDVKM. Deletions cut 4 bases from V and 12 bases from J, with 13 bases between. The CDR3 DNA reads as TGTGCCAGCAGTTGGGATCCCGTCGGGCAGTTCTTC. It yields the protein CASSWDPVGQFF.

In the case of this clonotype: The junction shows a germline mismatch at one end, possibly a read error. The chain is built from TRBV29-1 and TRBJ2-5, with D possibly matching TRBD1 (6 bases). The CDR3 length is 14 residues. Germline V CDR1 and CDR2: SQVTM, ANQGSEA. The CDR3 region has the DNA TGCAGCGGCCACCCAGAGGGGGACCAAGAGTCCCAGAACTTC. Translation: CSGHPEGDQESQNF. The complete variable domain, with remaining parts taken from reference TRBV29-1 and TRBJ2-5, reads SAVISQKPSRDICQRGTSLTIQCQVDSQVTMMFWYRQQPGQSLTLIATANQGSEATYESGFVIDKFPISRPNLTFSTLTVSNMSPEDSSIYLCSGHPEGDQESQNFGPGTRLLVL.

At least ten counts were recorded for this clonotype. V is TRBV12-3 or TRBV12-4 and J is TRBJ2-1, with 8 nucleotides matching TRBD1. V lost 6 bases, J lost 0 bases, and 4 bases stayed unmatched. This CDR3 is 15 amino acids long. The CDR3 region has the DNA TGTGCCAGCAGCGCTGGACAGGGCTCCTACAATGAGCAGTTCTTC. Protein sequence: CASSAGQGSYNEQFF.

This clonotype was counted a few times. The genes are TRBV3-1 and TRBJ2-3; D not certain. The germline gives CDR1 LGHDT, CDR2 YNNKEL (reference sequence). CDR3 length equals 13 residues. The CDR3 protein is CDESADSTDTQYF. In DNA form, the CDR3 reads TGTGACGAGTCGGCGGACAGCACAGATACGCAGTATTTT.

The chain combines TRBV4-1 with TRBJ2-3, with a possible D match to TRBD2 (6 bases). The CDR3 sequence is 17 residues long. Germline-derived CDR1 and CDR2 are MGHRA and YSYEKL. The germline V and J ends were trimmed by 0 bases and 0 bases, with 13 bases remaining between them. DNA for the CDR3: TGCGCCAGCAGCCAAGATGGGACGGCGGGGAGCACAGATACGCAGTATTTT. The encoded protein is CASSQDGTAGSTDTQYF.

This chain's CDR3 is CASRILATNEKLFF. The CDR3 nucleotides are TGTGCCAGCAGGATACTTGCAACTAATGAAAAACTGTTTTTT. V is TRBV6-1 and J is TRBJ1-4; D is uncertain. V lost 6 bases, J lost 0 bases, and 8 bases lay in between. The CDR3 runs 14 residues. Germline assignment: CDR1 MNHNS and CDR2 SASEGT.

This clonotype appeared a few times. The chain uses TRBV7-3 and TRBJ2-3; no firm D call. The germline gives CDR1 SGHTA, CDR2 FQGTGA. The CDR3 runs to 13 residues. Trimming removed 4 bases at V and 6 bases at J, with 11 bases between. CDR3 amino acids: CASSSNPKDTQYF. The CDR3 DNA reads as TGTGCCAGCAGCTCCAACCCTAAGGATACGCAGTATTTT.

CDR3 in amino acids: CASSLSSAVNTEAFF. The CDR3 DNA follows: TGTGCCAGCAGCTTATCTTCTGCCGTGAACACTGAAGCTTTCTTT. The chain recombines TRBV7-6 with TRBJ1-1; D ambiguous. Germline V gene data show CDR1 as SGHVS and CDR2 as FNYEAQ. The CDR3 totals 15 residues. Trimming shortened V by 2 bases and J by 0 bases, and 10 bases separated the two germline ends.

CDR3 sequence (DNA): TGTGCCAGCAGCACCCTAACCGGATACAATGAGCAGTTCTTC. This translates into CASSTLTGYNEQFF. The V and J genes are TRBV6-1 and TRBJ2-1, with D unclear. Looked up from germline, CDR1 is MNHNS and CDR2 is SASEGT. The ends were cut back, 6 bases at V and 4 bases at J, with 13 bases in the middle. The CDR3 loop spans 14 amino acids.

This clonotype was recorded many times. The chain uses TRBV27 and TRBJ2-7; tentatively, D is TRBD1 (6 bases). Trimming removed 6 bases at V and 4 bases at J, with 10 bases between. The germline CDR1 and CDR2 sequences are MNHEY and SMNVEV (reference sequence). The CDR3 totals 12 residues. CDR3 sequence: CASRGRGYEQYV. The CDR3 DNA is TGTGCCAGCAGAGGCAGGGGTTACGAGCAGTACGTC.

This clonotype showed up many times. This chain links TRBV9 with TRBJ1-1; 8 nucleotides line up with TRBD1. The CDR3 has 14 residues. Per the germline V gene, CDR1 is SGDLS and CDR2 is YYNGEE. V trimming: 2 bases; J trimming: 5 bases; junction bases outside the gene matches: 5. The CDR3 loop reads CASSVSDRGTEAFF. CDR3 DNA: TGTGCCAGCAGCGTTTCCGACAGGGGTACTGAAGCTTTCTTT.

This chain connects TRBV13 to TRBJ2-3; tentatively, D is TRBD1 (5 bases). CDR1 and CDR2 (germline): PRHDT, FYEKMQ (reference sequence). V was trimmed by 6 bases and J by 0 bases, leaving 19 bases between them. This CDR3 comprises 17 residues. CDR3 coding DNA: TGTGCCAGCAGAGGGGTACGAAACACCGAGAGCACAGATACGCAGTATTTT. Encoded protein: CASRGVRNTESTDTQYF.

The V and J genes are TRBV10-1 and TRBJ2-3; no clear D gene. V lost 8 bases and J lost 4, with 7 bases in between. The CDR3 spans 11 residues. CDR1 WNHNN and CDR2 SYGVQD come from the germline V gene (reference sequence). DNA of the CDR3: TGCGCCAGCGCGGATCCAGATACGCAGTATTTT. This codes for CASADPDTQYF.

The chain combines TRBV12-3 or TRBV12-4 with TRBJ2-5, with D possibly being TRBD1 or TRBD2 (6 bases each). Trimming removed 7 bases from V and 5 bases from J, with 20 bases in between. This CDR3 is 15 amino acids long. The CDR3 is CASTRGAGSTETQYF. The CDR3 DNA follows: TGTGCCAGCACGAGGGGGGCCGGGTCCACGGAGACCCAGTACTTC.

V usage is TRBV6-1 and J usage is TRBJ2-3; D gene unclear. Trimming left V 0 bases short and J 0 bases short, with 4 bases between. Germline CDR1 is MNHNS and CDR2 is SASEGT. This CDR3 is 14 amino acids long. CDR3 residues: CASSEAWSTDTQYF. CDR3 nucleotides: TGTGCCAGCAGTGAAGCCTGGAGCACAGATACGCAGTATTTT.

This clonotype was observed many times. The gene calls are TRBV29-1 and TRBJ2-1, with 7 bases matching TRBD2. CDR3 length equals 14 residues. V lost 8 bases and J lost 1; bases outside the gene matches: 8. Per germline, CDR1 SQVTM and CDR2 ANQGSEA. The CDR3 sequence is CSFPSGKSYNEQFF. CDR3 nucleotide sequence: TGCAGCTTCCCTAGCGGCAAATCCTACAATGAGCAGTTCTTC.

This clonotype came up a few times. This sequence joins TRBV9 and TRBJ2-1; 8 positions match TRBD2. With V trimmed by 2 bases and J by 7 bases, 8 bases remained unmatched. This CDR3 is 15 amino acids long. Germline values: CDR1 SGDLS, CDR2 YYNGEE. CDR3 protein: CASSVGASGLNEQFF. The CDR3, as DNA: TGTGCCAGCAGCGTGGGGGCTAGCGGGTTAAATGAGCAGTTCTTC.

This clonotype was seen only a few times. The V and J genes are TRBV9 and TRBJ2-3, with 11 bases identical to TRBD2. V lost 4 bases to trimming and J lost 6 bases; unmatched junction nucleotides: 10. There are 16 residues in the CDR3. Germline V gives CDR1 SGDLS, CDR2 YYNGEE. DNA of the CDR3: TGTGCCAGCAGCCCAAGGACTAGCGGGTCCCCCGATACGCAGTATTTT. It codes for CASSPRTSGSPDTQYF.

The table lists this clonotype with a few counts. The chain couples TRBV5-1 to TRBJ2-7; 8 bases align to TRBD1. CDR1 is SGHRS, CDR2 YFSETQ, per germline. Trimming cost V 1 base and J 5 bases; bases outside gene matches: 14. The CDR3 is 17 amino acids. The CDR3 here is CASSLWIPGGGYDEQYF. In DNA form, the CDR3 reads TGCGCCAGCAGCTTGTGGATCCCAGGGGGCGGGTATGACGAGCAGTACTTC. The full variable domain, with the rest looked up from reference TRBV5-1 and TRBJ2-7, is KAGVTQTPRYLIKTRGQQVTLSCSPISGHRSVSWYQQTPGQGLQFLFEYFSETQRNKGNFPGRFSGRQFSNSRSEMNVSTLELGDSALYLCASSLWIPGGGYDEQYFGPGTRLTVT.